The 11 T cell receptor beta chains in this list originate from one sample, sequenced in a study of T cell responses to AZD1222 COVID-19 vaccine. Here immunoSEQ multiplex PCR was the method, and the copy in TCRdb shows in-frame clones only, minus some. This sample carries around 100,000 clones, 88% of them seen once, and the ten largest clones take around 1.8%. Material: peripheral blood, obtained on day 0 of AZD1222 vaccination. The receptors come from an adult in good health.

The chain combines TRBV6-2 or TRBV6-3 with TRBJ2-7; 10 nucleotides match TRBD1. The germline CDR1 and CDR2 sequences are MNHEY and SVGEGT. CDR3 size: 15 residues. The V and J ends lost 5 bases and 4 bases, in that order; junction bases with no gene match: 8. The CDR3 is CASSAGQGLRYEQYF. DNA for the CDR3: TGTGCCAGCAGTGCGGGACAGGGGCTGAGATACGAGCAGTACTTC.

In nucleotides, the CDR3 is TGTGCCAGCAGCTTGTTGGCCATAAGCTCTGGAAACACCATATATTTT. This encodes CASSLLAISSGNTIYF. The chain joins TRBV5-8 to TRBJ1-3; D unclear. The V gene lost 1 base and the J gene lost 0 bases, with 11 bases spanning the gap. CDR3 length: 16 amino acids. Germline CDR1 is SGHTS and CDR2 is YDEGEE.

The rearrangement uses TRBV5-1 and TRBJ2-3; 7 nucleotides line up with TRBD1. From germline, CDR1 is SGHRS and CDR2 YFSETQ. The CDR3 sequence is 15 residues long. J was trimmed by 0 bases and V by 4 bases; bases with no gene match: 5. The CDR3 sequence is CASSPGQISTDTQYF. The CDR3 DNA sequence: TGCGCCAGCAGCCCGGGACAGATTAGCACAGATACGCAGTATTTT.

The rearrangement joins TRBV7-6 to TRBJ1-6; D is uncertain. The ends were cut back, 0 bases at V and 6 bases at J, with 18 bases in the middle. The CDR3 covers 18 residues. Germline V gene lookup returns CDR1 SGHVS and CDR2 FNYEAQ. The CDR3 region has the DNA TGTGCCAGCAGCTTAGCCGGGCCCGGCCAATATTCTAATTCACCCCTCCACTTT. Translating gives CASSLAGPGQYSNSPLHF.

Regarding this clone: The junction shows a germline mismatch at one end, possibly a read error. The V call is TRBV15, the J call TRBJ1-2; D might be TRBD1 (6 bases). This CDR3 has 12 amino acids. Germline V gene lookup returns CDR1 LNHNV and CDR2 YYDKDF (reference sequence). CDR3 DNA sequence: TGTGCCACCAGCAGAGGAGTACAGGACAGAGCCTTC. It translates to CATSRGVQDRAF.

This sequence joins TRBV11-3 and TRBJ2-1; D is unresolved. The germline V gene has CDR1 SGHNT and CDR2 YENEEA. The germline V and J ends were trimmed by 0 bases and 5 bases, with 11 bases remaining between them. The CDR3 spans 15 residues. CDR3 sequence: CASSLEGGINNEQFF. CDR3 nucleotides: TGTGCCAGCAGCTTAGAAGGTGGGATAAACAATGAGCAGTTCTTC.

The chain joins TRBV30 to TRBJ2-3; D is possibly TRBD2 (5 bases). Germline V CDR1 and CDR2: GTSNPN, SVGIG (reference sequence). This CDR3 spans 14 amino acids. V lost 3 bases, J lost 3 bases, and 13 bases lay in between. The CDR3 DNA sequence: TGTGCCTGGAGGCAGAGGGCGCTGACAGATACGCAGTATTTT. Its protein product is CAWRQRALTDTQYF.

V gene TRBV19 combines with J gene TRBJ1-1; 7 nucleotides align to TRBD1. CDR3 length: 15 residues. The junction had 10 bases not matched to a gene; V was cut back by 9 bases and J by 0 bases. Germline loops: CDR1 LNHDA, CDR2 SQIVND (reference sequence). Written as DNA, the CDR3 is TGTGCCAGCCAACCCGGACAGGATGTGAACACTGAAGCTTTCTTT. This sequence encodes CASQPGQDVNTEAFF.

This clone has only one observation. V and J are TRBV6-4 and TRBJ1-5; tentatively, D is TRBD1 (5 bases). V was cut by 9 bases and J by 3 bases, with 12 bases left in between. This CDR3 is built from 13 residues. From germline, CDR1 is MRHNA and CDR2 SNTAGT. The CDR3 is CARTGPINQPQHF. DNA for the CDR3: TGTGCCAGAACAGGTCCTATCAATCAGCCCCAGCATTTT.

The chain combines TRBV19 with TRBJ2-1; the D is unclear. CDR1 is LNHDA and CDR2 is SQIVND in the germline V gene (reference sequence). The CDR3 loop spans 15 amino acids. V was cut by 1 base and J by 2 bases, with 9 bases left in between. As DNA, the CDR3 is TGTGCCAGTAGTATAGTCGCCTACCCCTACAATGAGCAGTTCTTC. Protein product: CASSIVAYPYNEQFF.

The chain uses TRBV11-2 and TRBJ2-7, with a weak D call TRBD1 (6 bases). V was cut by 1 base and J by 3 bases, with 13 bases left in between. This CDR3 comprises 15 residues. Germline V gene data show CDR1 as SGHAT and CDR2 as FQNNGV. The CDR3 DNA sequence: TGTGCCAGCAGCTTAGTGGGGACACCTCTCTACGAGCAGTACTTC. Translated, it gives CASSLVGTPLYEQYF. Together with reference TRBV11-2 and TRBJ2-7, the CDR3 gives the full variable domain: EAGVAQSPRYKIIEKRQSVAFWCNPISGHATLYWYQQILGQGPKLLIQFQNNGVVDDSQLPKDRFSAERLKGVDSTLKIQPAKLEDSAVYLCASSLVGTPLYEQYFGPGTRLTVT.